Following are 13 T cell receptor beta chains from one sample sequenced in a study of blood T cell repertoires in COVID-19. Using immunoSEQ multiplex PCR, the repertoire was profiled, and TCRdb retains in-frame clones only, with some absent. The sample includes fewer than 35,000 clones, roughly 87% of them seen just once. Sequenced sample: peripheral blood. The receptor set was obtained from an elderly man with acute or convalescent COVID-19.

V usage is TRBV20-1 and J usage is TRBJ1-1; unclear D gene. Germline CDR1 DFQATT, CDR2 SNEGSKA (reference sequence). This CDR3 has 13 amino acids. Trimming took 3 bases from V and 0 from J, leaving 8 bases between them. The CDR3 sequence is CSASNGVNTEAFF. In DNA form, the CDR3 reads TGCAGTGCTAGTAACGGGGTGAACACTGAAGCTTTCTTT.

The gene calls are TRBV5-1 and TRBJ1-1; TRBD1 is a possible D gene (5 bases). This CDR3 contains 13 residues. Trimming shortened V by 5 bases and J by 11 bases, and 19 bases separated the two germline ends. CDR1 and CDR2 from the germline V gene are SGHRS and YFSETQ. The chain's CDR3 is CASRAEGIFSAFF. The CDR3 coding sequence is TGCGCCAGCAGGGCGGAGGGGATCTTTTCGGCTTTCTTT.

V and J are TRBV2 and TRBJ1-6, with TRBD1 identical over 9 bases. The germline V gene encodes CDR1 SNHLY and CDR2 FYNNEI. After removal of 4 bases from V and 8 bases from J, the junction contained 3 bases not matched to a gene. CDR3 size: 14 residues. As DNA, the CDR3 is TGTGCCAGCAGTGTTGGACAGGGGTATTCACCCCTCCACTTT. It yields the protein CASSVGQGYSPLHF.

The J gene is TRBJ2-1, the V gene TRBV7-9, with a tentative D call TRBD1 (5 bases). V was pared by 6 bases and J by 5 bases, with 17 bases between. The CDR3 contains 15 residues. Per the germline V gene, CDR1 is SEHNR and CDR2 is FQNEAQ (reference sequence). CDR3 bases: TGTGCCAGCAGGAAGGCCCGACAGACCCACAATGAGCAGTTCTTC. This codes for CASRKARQTHNEQFF.

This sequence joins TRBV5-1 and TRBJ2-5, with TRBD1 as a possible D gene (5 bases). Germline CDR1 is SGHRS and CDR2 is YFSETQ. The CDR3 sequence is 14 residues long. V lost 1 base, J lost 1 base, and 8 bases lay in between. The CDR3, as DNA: TGCGCCAGCAGCTTGACTGACAGCCAAGAGACCCAGTACTTC. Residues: CASSLTDSQETQYF.

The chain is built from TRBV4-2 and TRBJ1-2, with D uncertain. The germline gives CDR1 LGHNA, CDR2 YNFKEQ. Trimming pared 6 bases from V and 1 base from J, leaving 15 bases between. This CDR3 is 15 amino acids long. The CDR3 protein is CASSPSPLSNYGYTF. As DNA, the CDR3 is TGTGCCAGCAGTCCTAGCCCCCTTAGTAACTATGGCTACACCTTC.

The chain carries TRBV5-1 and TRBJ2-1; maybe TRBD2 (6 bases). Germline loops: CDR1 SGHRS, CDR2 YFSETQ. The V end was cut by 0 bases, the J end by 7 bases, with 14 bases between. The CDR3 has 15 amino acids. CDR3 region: CASSLVGGVLNEQFF. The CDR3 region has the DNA TGCGCCAGCAGCTTGGTCGGGGGAGTGTTAAATGAGCAGTTCTTC.

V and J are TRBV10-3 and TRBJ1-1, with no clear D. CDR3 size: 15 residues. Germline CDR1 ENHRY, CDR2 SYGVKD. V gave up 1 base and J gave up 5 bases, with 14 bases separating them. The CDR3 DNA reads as TGTGCCATCAGTGAGTACCCGGACTTAGGAACTGAAGCTTTCTTT. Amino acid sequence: CAISEYPDLGTEAFF.

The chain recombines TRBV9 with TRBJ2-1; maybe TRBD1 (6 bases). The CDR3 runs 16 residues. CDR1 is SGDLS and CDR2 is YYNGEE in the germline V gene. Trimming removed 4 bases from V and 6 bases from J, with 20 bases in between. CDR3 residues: CASSLRGDNSFNEQFF. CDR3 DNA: TGTGCCAGCAGCCTTAGAGGGGACAACAGTTTCAATGAGCAGTTCTTC.

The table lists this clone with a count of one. CDR3 coding DNA: TGTGCCAGCAGCCTCCTTGACAGTGCCTACGAGCAGTACTTC. Protein product: CASSLLDSAYEQYF. The chain uses TRBV5-6 and TRBJ2-7, with D tentatively TRBD1 (5 bases). V was pared by 4 bases and J by 2 bases, with 13 bases between. CDR3 length equals 14 residues. Germline V gene sequence: CDR1 SGHDT, CDR2 YYEEEE.

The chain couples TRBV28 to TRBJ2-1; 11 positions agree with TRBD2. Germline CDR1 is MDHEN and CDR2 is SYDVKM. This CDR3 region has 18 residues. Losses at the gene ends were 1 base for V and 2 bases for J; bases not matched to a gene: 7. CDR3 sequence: CASSLFASGRFAYNEQFF. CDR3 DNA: TGTGCCAGCAGTTTATTTGCTAGCGGGAGGTTCGCCTACAATGAGCAGTTCTTC.

The CDR3 is CSVERMGLGEKLFF. The DNA of the CDR3 is TGCAGCGTTGAAAGGATGGGGCTGGGTGAAAAACTGTTTTTT. The chain combines TRBV29-1 with TRBJ1-4; tentatively, D is TRBD1 (5 bases). Germline V gene sequence: CDR1 SQVTM, CDR2 ANQGSEA. CDR3 length: 14 residues. Trimming pared 2 bases from V and 7 bases from J, leaving 14 bases between.

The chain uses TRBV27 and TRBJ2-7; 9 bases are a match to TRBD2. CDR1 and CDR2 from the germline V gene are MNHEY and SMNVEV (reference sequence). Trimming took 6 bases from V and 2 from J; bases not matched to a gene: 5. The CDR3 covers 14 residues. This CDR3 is CASRLAGVPYEQYF. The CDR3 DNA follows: TGTGCCAGCAGATTAGCGGGAGTCCCCTACGAGCAGTACTTC.